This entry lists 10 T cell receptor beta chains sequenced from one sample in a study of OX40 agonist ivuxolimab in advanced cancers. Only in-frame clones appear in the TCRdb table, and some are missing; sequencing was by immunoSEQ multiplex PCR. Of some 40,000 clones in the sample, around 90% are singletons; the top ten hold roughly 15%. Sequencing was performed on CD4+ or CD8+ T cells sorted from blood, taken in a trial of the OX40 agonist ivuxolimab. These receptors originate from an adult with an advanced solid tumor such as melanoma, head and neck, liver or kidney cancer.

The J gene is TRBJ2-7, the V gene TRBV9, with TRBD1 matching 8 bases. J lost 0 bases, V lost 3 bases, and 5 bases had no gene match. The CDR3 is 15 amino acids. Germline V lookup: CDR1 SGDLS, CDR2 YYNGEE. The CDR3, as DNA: TGTGCCAGCAGCGAGACAGGGGCCCCCTCCTACGAGCAGTACTTC. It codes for CASSETGAPSYEQYF.

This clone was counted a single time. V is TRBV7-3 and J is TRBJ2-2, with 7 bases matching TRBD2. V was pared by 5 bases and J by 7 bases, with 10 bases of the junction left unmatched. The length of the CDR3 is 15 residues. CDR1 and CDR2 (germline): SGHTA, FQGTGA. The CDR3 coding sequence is TGTGCCAGCAGCCGCGGACTAGATCAGGTCGGGGAGCTGTTTTTT. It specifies CASSRGLDQVGELFF.

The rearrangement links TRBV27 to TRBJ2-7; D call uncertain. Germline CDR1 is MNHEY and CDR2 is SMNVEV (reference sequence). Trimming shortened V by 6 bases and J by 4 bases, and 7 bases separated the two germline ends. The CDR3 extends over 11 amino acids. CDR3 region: CASRQNYEQYF. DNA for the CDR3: TGTGCCAGCAGGCAGAATTACGAGCAGTACTTC.

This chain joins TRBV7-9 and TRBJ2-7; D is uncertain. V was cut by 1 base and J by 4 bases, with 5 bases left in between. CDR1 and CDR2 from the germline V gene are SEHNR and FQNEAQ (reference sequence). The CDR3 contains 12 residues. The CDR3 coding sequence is TGTGCCAGCAGCTTAGAACCTTACGAGCAGTACTTC. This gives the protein CASSLEPYEQYF.

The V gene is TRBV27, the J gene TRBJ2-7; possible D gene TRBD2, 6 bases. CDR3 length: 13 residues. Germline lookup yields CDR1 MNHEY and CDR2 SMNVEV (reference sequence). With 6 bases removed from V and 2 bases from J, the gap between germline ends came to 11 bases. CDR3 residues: CASRGLVTYEQYF. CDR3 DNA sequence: TGTGCCAGCAGGGGACTGGTCACCTACGAGCAGTACTTC.

The CDR3 DNA is TGCGCCAGCAGTGAGGACGCGGGAGGGCCAGGCAATGAGCAGTTCTTC. Translation gives CASSEDAGGPGNEQFF. V and J are TRBV10-2 and TRBJ2-1, with 9 bases identical to TRBD2. CDR3 length equals 16 residues. The germline CDR1 and CDR2 sequences are WSHSY and SAAADI. Trimming took 2 bases from V and 6 from J; bases not matched to a gene: 8.

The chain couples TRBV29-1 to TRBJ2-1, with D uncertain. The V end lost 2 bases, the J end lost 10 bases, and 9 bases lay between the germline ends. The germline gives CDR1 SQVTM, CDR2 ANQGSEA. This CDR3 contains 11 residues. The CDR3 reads CSVEPASEQFF. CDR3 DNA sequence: TGCAGCGTTGAACCAGCCTCGGAGCAGTTCTTC.

This chain's CDR3 is CASSLSGGPEQFF. The CDR3 DNA follows: TGTGCCAGCAGTTTATCTGGGGGGCCGGAGCAGTTCTTC. The chain is built from TRBV27 and TRBJ2-1; D possibly uses TRBD1 or TRBD2 (6 bases each). CDR3 length equals 13 residues. Deletions cut 0 bases from V and 10 bases from J, with 10 bases between. Germline CDR1 MNHEY, CDR2 SMNVEV (reference sequence).

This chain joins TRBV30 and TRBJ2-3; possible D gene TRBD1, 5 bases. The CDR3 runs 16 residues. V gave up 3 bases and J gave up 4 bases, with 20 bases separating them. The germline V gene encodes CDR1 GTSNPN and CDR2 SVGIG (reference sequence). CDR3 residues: CAWRVGRTLRADTQYF. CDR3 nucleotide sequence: TGTGCCTGGAGAGTGGGGCGGACCCTTAGGGCAGATACGCAGTATTTT.

CDR3 bases: TGTGCCTGGAGTCGGGGGCCCTACGAGCAGTACTTC. This translates into CAWSRGPYEQYF. V and J are TRBV30 and TRBJ2-7; D tentatively reads TRBD1 or TRBD2 (6 bases each). CDR1 and CDR2 from the germline V gene are GTSNPN and SVGIG (reference sequence). Between the trimmed V and J ends, which lost 2 bases and 2 bases, there was a span of 7 bases. The CDR3 runs to 12 residues.